This T cell receptor (beta chain) came from a study of T cells in Graves' hyperthyroidism and ophthalmopathy. This clonotype was observed a few times. Regions amplified from RNA transcripts were the TCR beta CDR3 regions. Initially, a first-round RT-PCR of the TCR CDR3 employed the HTBI primer set. TCRdb processed the multiplex PCR reads anew with MiXCR; each CDR3 protein has one entry. The sample consists of hundreds of thousands of distinct CDR3 sequences, approximately 14% of them appearing once. The CDR3 consists of 15 residues. Trimming at V came to 5 bases and at J to 2 bases, leaving 7 bases not matched to a gene. Germline loops: CDR1 MNHNS, CDR2 SASEGT.

Sequencing was carried out using blood. The chain couples TRBV6-1 to TRBJ2-7, with 9 positions matching TRBD1. This receptor was identified in a woman in her twenties or thirties with Graves' hyperthyroidism. The CDR3 loop is CASSQSGTGTYEQYF. CDR3 nucleotides: TGTGCCAGCAGTCAGTCCGGGACAGGGACCTACGAGCAGTACTTC.